This T cell receptor beta chain was sequenced during a study of blood T cells in healthy people across ages (dated by TCRdb to 2013 to 2016). For the study in its entirety: In model experiments, roughly one uniquely barcoded TCR beta cDNA molecule per two T cells was captured by template switching. To avoid experimental bias, donors of different ages were distributed randomly across sequencing lanes. The study analyzed two additional independent replicas of 1 million unique cDNA reads from the same blood draw for two donors, one aged 18 to 29 and one aged 80 or older. Four age groups were formed from the donors: young (average approximately 17 years), middle-aged (roughly 38), aged (62) and long-lived (about 80). To track age-related changes in TCR beta repertoire diversity, the study relied on deep sequencing normalized with unique cDNA molecular identifiers.

V is cut back by 2 bases and J by 8 bases, with 14 bases in the junction unmatched. The CDR3 starts with the cysteine, ends with the phenylalanine, and has 16 residues. CDR3 DNA is the only sequence kept; it has 48 bases, read in frame from the first base. In the germline V gene (reference sequence), CDR1 corresponds to LNHDA and CDR2 to SQIVND. To note about this clonotype: Its antigen has not been determined. A much larger clone lies one base from this, so it may be a read error.

The approximately 39 donors, aged about 6 to 100 years, were systemically healthy Caucasian individuals from Russia. About 10 milliliters of peripheral blood were collected from each donor into EDTA-treated Vacutainer tubes. Ficoll-Paque density-gradient centrifugation was used to isolate PBMCs, with at least 6.5 million obtained per sample. Trizol reagent was used to extract total RNA from PBMCs, with at least 5.5 micrograms per sample. For every donor, flow cytometry on a PBMC aliquot measured the percentage of naive CD45RAhigh/CD27high T cells. Library method: 5' RACE. The run used an Illumina HiSeq 2500. A second PCR of about 7 to 12 cycles was run with a J-beta primer mix and a sample-barcoded 5' primer. A template-switch 5' adaptor carrying 12 random nucleotides introduced a unique molecular identifier onto each TCR beta cDNA molecule. Each sample yielded at least 3 million CDR3-containing paired-end reads. First-strand cDNA synthesis was performed from all RNA using the Mint cDNA synthesis kit, with priming by a TRBC-specific oligonucleotide. Following uracil-DNA glycosylase treatment, a first 18-cycle PCR with universal primers M1SS and BC2_uni_R was performed on all cDNA. The authors' analysis ran thus. Each sample was normalized by randomly selecting 1 million high-quality reads, each carrying a distinct molecular identifier. Reads with shared molecular identifiers were discarded instead of being binned into consensus sequences. MiTCR, run with a Q25 quality threshold and the strictest error-elimination algorithm, handled CDR3 identification, clonotype clustering and error correction. A nonparametric unseen species model with Euler transformation was used to estimate lower-bound total TCR beta diversity. TCRdb reprocessed the public reads (quality trimming at Q25 with fastp, clone calling with MiXCR) and kept in-frame beta chains. Here each entry gathers all rows of one CDR3 protein and keeps the most common genes and DNA. These V and J calls originate from TCRdb's pipeline instead of the authors' own analysis. For this sample the table gives some 1.5 million distinct CDR3 sequences, of which 28% were detected only once. The top ten clonotypes cover roughly 8.2% of the sample.

General findings and caveats noted by the study authors: Compared with the aged group, more naive CD4+ T cells, fewer expanded clones and increased TCR diversity were shown by the long-lived group, suggesting age selection. Estimates of total diversity based on one million sequenced T cells were considered lower bounds and underestimates. Conclusive comparison of naive and antigen-experienced compartments was prevented by the profiling of bulk unsorted PBMCs. The CMV infection status of donors was not known, potentially confounding age-related changes in expanded clonotypes. As age increased, observed TCR beta diversity per million T cells dropped in a roughly linear way, and a significant reduction was already evident by age about 40. The percentage of naive T cells measured by flow cytometry correlated strongly with observed TCR beta diversity.

The rearranged chain carries TRBV19 and TRBJ2-7, with TRBD1 matching 8 junction bases. Sequencing used blood. This receptor was obtained from a woman aged 25 to 39 in good health. The nucleotides read TGTGCCAGTAGTATAAGTTGGCAGGGGGCGAGGAGCAAGCAGTACTTC. This translates into CASSISWQGARSKQYF.